The sequence of this T cell receptor (beta chain) was determined in a study of blood T cell repertoires in COVID-19. Study summary: The United States, Italy and Spain supplied acute and convalescent COVID-19 samples. In each case, the material was cDNA or gDNA derived from T cells, B-cell-depleted T cells, or PBMCs.

In the source study's methods: Quantification of nucleated cells was approximated via reference gene primer amplification. Some clones are missing from TCRdb's copy, which holds only in-frame ones; the method was immunoSEQ multiplex PCR. Clonal size and the V and J genes are those of that table, whereas D and trimming came from the DNA. In the table there are around 270,000 clones, 65% to 85% of which are singletons. This clone was counted once. Germline V gene lookup returns CDR1 KGHSH and CDR2 LQKENI. The germline V and J ends were trimmed by 3 bases and 0 bases, with 9 bases remaining between them. This CDR3 has 15 amino acids.

The gene calls are TRBV18 and TRBJ1-3, with D uncertain. This TCR was sampled from a woman in her thirties or forties who had recovered from COVID-19. Sequencing was carried out using peripheral blood. The CDR3 spells CASSPPGSSGNTIYF. Here the CDR3 DNA reads TGTGCCAGCTCACCTCCGGGATCCTCTGGAAACACCATATATTTT. The variable domain in full, completed from reference TRBV18 and TRBJ1-3, reads NAGVMQNPRHLVRRRGQEARLRCSPMKGHSHVYWYRQLPEEGLKFMVYLQKENIIDESGMPKERFSAEFPKEGPSILRIQQVVRGDSAAYFCASSPPGSSGNTIYFGEGSWLTVV.